This entry concerns a single TCR beta chain. What antigen it recognizes has not been identified. Qualities for individual bases were not recorded, and no much larger clone is one base off. The record originates from a study of cytomegalovirus exposure and HLA in healthy donors (dated by TCRdb to the late 2010s). Turning to the overall study: In an earlier analysis of approximately 500 of the donors, 276 Gb of sequence data and 90 million to 120 million unique TCR beta sequences from about 190 million T cells were reported. Of the 398 genotyped donors, roughly 85% fell in the genetic ancestry cluster associated with self-reported Caucasian donors. Rather than drawing on any new phenotypic data, the later analysis identified candidate immune exposures from TCR beta sequences and the way those sequences occurred across donors. Every discovery cohort repertoire had been produced on one sequencing platform. To study patterns of TCR occurrence, a later analysis re-analyzed previously published TCR beta repertoires from 700 or so donors and added high-resolution HLA genotyping. The aim of the study was to test whether cataloging public T cell receptors could identify signatures of past pathogen exposure. Among about 370 genotyped donors of the cohort, an average of roughly 230,000 unique TCR beta nucleotide sequences was sequenced per donor, of which about 19% were non-productive. About 300 gigabases of sequencing data and tens of millions of unique TCR sequences were included in an early release covering roughly 600 HLA-typed donors. Using immunosequencing, the study profiled T cell repertoires from fewer than 850 subjects and related those repertoires to cytomegalovirus serostatus. Genome-wide SNP genotypes for about 55% of the 666 donors were used in a later genetic analysis, which treated that subset as a discovery cohort. Both class I and class II loci were covered by HLA typing, at four-digit resolution. Donor age, sex, ethnicity and CMV serostatus were collected together with the repertoire data. The number of typed donors differed by locus: 629-630 for A, B, C, DRB1 and DQB1; 500 to 550 for DQA1; about 600 for DPA1; and around 450 for DPB1. An earlier analysis of around 540 of the donors applied high-throughput TCR beta sequencing to assess whether each TCR beta V gene segment acted as functional or pseudogenic. Because of strong linkage in the cohort, roughly five DR-DQ haplotypes were treated as single units for association and clustering. The study combined high-throughput TCR immunosequencing, statistical association of individual TCRs with disease status, and machine learning to predict cytomegalovirus infection status. In addition to the first cohort of hundreds of subjects, a separate validation cohort of some 120 different subjects was used.

General study outcomes and caveats: It was suggested by the authors that the approach could potentially be generalized to other disease states and immunological phenotypes. The cohort was sequenced for TCR beta chains only, and without alpha or paired-chain data the features that could be detected were limited. In a later analysis, HLA-associated TCR beta chains were found to be more clonally expanded and to have lower generation probabilities than equally common non-associated chains. According to a later analysis, parvovirus B19, influenza, CMV and Epstein-Barr virus appeared linked to several top co-occurrence clusters. Because HLA typing was unavailable for some donors at each locus, only the typed subset was used in association tests. The study gave a list of some 150 TCR beta chains associated with cytomegalovirus. In a later genetic analysis, a missense DCLRE1C variant was associated with V-gene and J-gene trimming of TCR beta chains, and the association was replicated in an independent cohort. Broadly in line with IMGT annotations, most TCR beta V segments showed up in productive rearrangements about 90% or about 30% of the time in an earlier analysis of under 700 of the donors. The presence/absence analyses assumed that sequencing depth was roughly uniform across donors, and that assumption may not be true. Over 15 rarely observed V segments, including chromosome 9 orphons, were excluded from the earlier analysis of just under 600 of the donors because counts were too low. While some public TCRs were present in many individuals, most TCR sequences turned up only very rarely across donors. In a later analysis, the rate of TCR association differed among HLA loci, with DRB1 alleles having the most associated TCRs and HLA-C alleles having the fewest. The sequencing pipeline was judged likely to have produced a cluster of highly shared sequence variants as a technical artifact. When HLA alleles, especially DR and DQ, strongly co-occurred, attributing TCR associations to individual alleles was difficult. For the cohort, immune exposure information was limited to CMV serostatus. According to a later genetic analysis, donors in an Asian-associated ancestry cluster had fewer N-insertions in productive TCRs than the approximately 700-donor mean. A further reported finding was that TCR beta sequences accurately predicted the HLA-A and HLA-B alleles for most subjects in the first cohort. In vitro tests confirmed that three of the cytomegalovirus-associated TCR beta chains recognize cytomegalovirus antigens. In a later analysis, around 17,000 TCR beta sequences were associated with specific HLA alleles at a false discovery rate of 0.05. Linkage disequilibrium might explain the correlated functional status among segregating V segments, but an unknown experimental factor could not be ruled out. The classifier was reported to diagnose cytomegalovirus status with high specificity and sensitivity in both the original and validation cohorts. In a later analysis, most CMV-associated TCR beta chains were found to appear HLA-restricted, with HLA associations seemingly driven largely by CMV exposure.

The cohort comprised 710 or so healthy bone marrow donors. At the time of sampling, every cohort member was nominally healthy, though immune exposures that went unrecorded were likely present. The donor tested CMV seropositive, placing the donor among the 289 seropositive members of the cohort. Every donor gave a peripheral blood sample, and the peripheral blood mononuclear cells from that sample were used for TCR beta sequencing. The Qiagen DNeasy Blood Extraction Kit was used to extract genomic DNA from the blood cell samples. Libraries were prepared through the immunoSEQ multiplex PCR assay. A mixture of 60 forward primers for TCR Vbeta segments and 13 reverse primers for TCR Jbeta segments was used in the multiplex PCR. The CDR3 region of rearranged TCR beta genes was amplified from genomic DNA by a multiplex PCR assay. The amplified TCR beta libraries were sequenced on the Illumina HiSeq System as 87-base-pair reads. The paper's processing steps were these. In a later analysis, some 80 million unique TCR beta chains were counted across the approximately 640 repertoires, and roughly 11 million of these chains were shared by at least two donors. Raw reads were error-corrected and collapsed into unique sequences by a nearest-neighbor algorithm in which closely related sequences were merged to remove PCR and sequencing errors. V, D and J gene segments were assigned by aligning CDR3 sequences to IMGT reference sequences. For a sequence to be retained, at least a six-nucleotide match to both a V gene segment and a J gene segment was required. Rearrangements were called productive when the CDR3 lacked stop codons and stayed in frame with V and J; all others were non-productive. Following IMGT convention, CDR3 was defined as the stretch from the second conserved V-encoded cysteine to the conserved J-encoded phenylalanine. Sequences without an unambiguous match to a single V gene segment were excluded from the earlier analysis of 587 of the donors. In an earlier analysis of approximately 560 of the donors, a V segment was called functional when productive rearrangements were above 56.7%, and segregating when the standard deviation between donors exceeded 5%. A statistical classification framework was developed to diagnose cytomegalovirus status using the catalog of TCR beta chain sequences. V and J gene assignment, in a later analysis, came from comparing TCR nucleotide sequences with IMGT/GENE-DB human TR gene sequences. The TCRdist pipeline was used in a later analysis to assign CDR3 sequences and most-parsimonious VDJ recombination scenarios. In a later analysis, each TCR beta chain was defined by its CDR3 amino acid sequence together with its V-gene family, and reads lacking a unique V-gene family were excluded. A later analysis removed 592 highly shared, low-generation-probability nucleotide sequences to deal with suspected cross-contamination and a sequencing artifact. A later analysis calculated a clonal expansion index for each public chain from normalized within-repertoire ranks of inferred template counts. A later analysis computed generation probabilities with a VDJ recombination model fitted to out-of-frame rearrangements, and checked the results against IGoR. Hypergeometric tests were used in a later analysis to score TCR-TCR, TCR-HLA and TCR-CMV co-occurrence, with a repertoire-size bias correction applied to the TCR pairs. To estimate false discovery rates, a later analysis permuted the HLA or CMV assignments 20 times. In a later analysis, co-occurring TCRs were grouped using DBSCAN, and TCRdist sequence similarity was added for clustering within HLA-allele-positive subsets. Repertoires with fewer than 30,000 or more than 120,000 public chains, plus five repertoires with anomalous nucleotide sharing, were excluded from co-occurrence clustering. TCRdb provides this immuneACCESS table in a form limited to in-frame rearrangements. Some clones are lacking; in checked studies, under half of them reflect an unresolved V gene, and why the rest are absent is not known. That table is the source of V, J and clone size, and D and trimming were worked out from the DNA. The sample records around 100,000 clones, 81% of which are singletons. The ten top clones hold over 4% of the sample.

Sequencing was done on a sample of PBMCs. The TCR was taken from a woman in her 70s in good health and CMV-seropositive.

The CDR3 amino acid sequence is: CASSLNLRTGGPYEQYF. The DNA sequence follows: TGTGCCAGCAGCCTAAATTTAAGGACAGGGGGTCCCTACGAGCAGTACTTC. In this chain, TRBV13 is recombined with TRBJ2-7; the central 10 bases match TRBD1. The germline V gene (reference sequence) provides CDR1 PRHDT and CDR2 FYEKMQ. Its CDR3 holds 17 amino acids, cysteine through phenylalanine. Only the CDR3 DNA stays, 51 bases, in frame from base 1. Trimming takes 5 bases off V and 2 bases off J; junction bases not matched to a gene: 12. With all but the CDR3 taken from the reference TRBV13 and TRBJ2-7 genes, the full variable domain is: AAGVIQSPRHLIKEKRETATLKCYPIPRHDTVYWYQQGPGQDPQFLISFYEKMQSDKGSIPDRFSAQQFSDYHSELNMSSLELGDSALYFCASSLNLRTGGPYEQYFGPGTRLTVT.